A single sample is the source of the 2 T cell receptor beta chains below, sequenced in a study of blood T cell repertoires in COVID-19. This table comes from immunoSEQ multiplex PCR, and its TCRdb copy is limited to in-frame clones, with some not included. The top ten hold 3% of the sample, which has hundreds of thousands of clones, roughly 90% seen once. Material: peripheral blood. The origin of the receptors is a woman between 25 and 40 years old with COVID-19, enrolled during active disease.

V is TRBV2 and J is TRBJ1-1, with a weak D call TRBD1 (5 bases). Germline CDR1 reads SNHLY; CDR2 reads FYNNEI. The CDR3 totals 12 residues. V lost 11 bases, J lost 7 bases, and 17 bases lay in between. The CDR3 sequence is CAPYAGRGEAFF. CDR3 sequence (DNA): TGTGCCCCCTATGCGGGAAGGGGTGAAGCTTTCTTT.

The J gene is TRBJ2-3, the V gene TRBV19; D is unclear. This CDR3 has 12 residues. The germline CDR1 and CDR2 sequences are LNHDA and SQIVND (reference sequence). V lost 5 bases, J lost 5 bases, and 8 bases lay in between. CDR3 region: CASSLRRDTQYF. CDR3 nucleotides: TGTGCCAGTAGTCTTCGCAGAGATACGCAGTATTTT.